A selection of T cell receptor beta chains follows, all from one sample in a study of blood T cell repertoires in COVID-19. Assay used: immunoSEQ multiplex PCR; TCRdb lists only in-frame clones, some missing. Among about 240,000 clones listed, roughly 87% were seen once. The specimen sequenced was peripheral blood. These receptors were taken from a woman in her 30s with acute or convalescent COVID-19. Each CDR3 is given without its conserved first and last residue. Each record gives: J gene, V gene, CDR3 protein.

j_call: TRBJ2-2; v_call: TRBV7-9; cdr3_aa: ASSLAVTGLGELF
j_call: TRBJ2-7; v_call: TRBV6-5; cdr3_aa: ASRLAPPTYEQY
j_call: TRBJ2-5; v_call: TRBV4-1; cdr3_aa: ASSLAGEGETQY
j_call: TRBJ2-1; v_call: TRBV7-2; cdr3_aa: ASSLELSFYNEQF
j_call: TRBJ2-3; v_call: TRBV30; cdr3_aa: AWRRSTDTQY
j_call: TRBJ2-7; v_call: TRBV27; cdr3_aa: ASSSGTPDSFYPYEQY
j_call: TRBJ2-7; v_call: TRBV6-1; cdr3_aa: ASSEDRAPVREQY
j_call: TRBJ1-5; v_call: TRBV15; cdr3_aa: ATGVGGGQPQH
j_call: TRBJ2-3; v_call: TRBV27; cdr3_aa: ASRQRGRGLSTDTQY
j_call: TRBJ1-1; v_call: TRBV11-2; cdr3_aa: ASSLAGDTEAF
j_call: TRBJ1-4; v_call: TRBV6-5; cdr3_aa: ASSYEGQGPMF
j_call: TRBJ2-3; v_call: TRBV7-8; cdr3_aa: ASSPQGDTQY
j_call: TRBJ2-2; v_call: TRBV24-1; cdr3_aa: ATSDAGNTGELF
j_call: TRBJ2-4; v_call: TRBV9; cdr3_aa: ASSASDSSLNIQY
j_call: TRBJ2-1; v_call: TRBV6-5; cdr3_aa: ASRRGLAGGNEQF
j_call: TRBJ1-1; v_call: TRBV21-1; cdr3_aa: ASSKAERGGTEAF
j_call: TRBJ2-7; v_call: TRBV7-9; cdr3_aa: ASSDGTYYEQY
j_call: TRBJ2-2; v_call: TRBV9; cdr3_aa: ASSDDTITGELF
j_call: TRBJ2-7; v_call: TRBV5-1; cdr3_aa: ASSFAGGNYEQY
j_call: TRBJ2-2; v_call: TRBV11-3; cdr3_aa: ASSPYAGGTGELF
j_call: TRBJ1-2; v_call: TRBV12-3/TRBV12-4; cdr3_aa: ASSLVRGHGYT
j_call: TRBJ1-1; v_call: TRBV4-3; cdr3_aa: ASSQDSRGGNTEAF
j_call: TRBJ2-7; v_call: TRBV2; cdr3_aa: ASRNLRGRVYEQY
j_call: TRBJ2-2; v_call: TRBV27; cdr3_aa: ASSLSGLRPGELF
j_call: TRBJ1-3; v_call: TRBV20-1; cdr3_aa: SASYRAPSGNTIY
j_call: TRBJ2-7; v_call: TRBV4-3; cdr3_aa: ASSQDFRDYEQY
j_call: TRBJ2-5; v_call: TRBV7-2; cdr3_aa: ASCTEISQRTQY
j_call: TRBJ1-5; v_call: TRBV11-2; cdr3_aa: ASSPGQPQEPQH
j_call: TRBJ1-5; v_call: TRBV9; cdr3_aa: ASSVGPGVHQPQH
j_call: TRBJ1-5; v_call: TRBV3-1/TRBV3-2; cdr3_aa: ASSQGNLRQHSNQPQH
j_call: TRBJ2-5; v_call: TRBV2; cdr3_aa: ASLTGWETQY
j_call: TRBJ1-5; v_call: TRBV2; cdr3_aa: ASRFTGDQPQH
j_call: TRBJ2-7; v_call: TRBV24-1; cdr3_aa: ATSDYRAGGAYEQY
j_call: TRBJ2-7; v_call: TRBV5-6; cdr3_aa: ASYWTGGEEQY
j_call: TRBJ2-7; v_call: TRBV6-2/TRBV6-3; cdr3_aa: ASSYGAGGSYEQY
j_call: TRBJ2-7; v_call: TRBV6-5; cdr3_aa: ASMGIAGGIYEQY
j_call: TRBJ2-3; v_call: TRBV7-8; cdr3_aa: ASSSSPGLDTQY
j_call: TRBJ1-5; v_call: TRBV9; cdr3_aa: ASSGGADQIPNQPQH
j_call: TRBJ2-1; v_call: TRBV19; cdr3_aa: ASSIKSSYNEQF
j_call: TRBJ2-1; v_call: TRBV11-2; cdr3_aa: ASSLFVGYEQF
j_call: TRBJ2-7; v_call: TRBV5-6; cdr3_aa: ASSEGLAYYEQY
j_call: TRBJ1-5; v_call: TRBV18; cdr3_aa: ASSLNQGQPQH
j_call: TRBJ1-3; v_call: TRBV13; cdr3_aa: ASSLNRVSGNTIY
j_call: TRBJ2-6; v_call: TRBV5-1; cdr3_aa: ASSLAGGAITPGANVLT
j_call: TRBJ1-5; v_call: TRBV18; cdr3_aa: ASTPLLNQPQH
j_call: TRBJ2-3; v_call: TRBV27; cdr3_aa: ASSFLGRTDTQY
j_call: TRBJ1-1; v_call: TRBV9; cdr3_aa: ASSVAGTLNTEAF
j_call: TRBJ2-7; v_call: TRBV7-2; cdr3_aa: ASSLAGGRYYEQY
j_call: TRBJ2-1; v_call: TRBV27; cdr3_aa: ASSSILAGGGQEQF
j_call: TRBJ1-3; v_call: TRBV19; cdr3_aa: ASSFLGAGSGNTIY
j_call: TRBJ2-7; v_call: TRBV3-1/TRBV3-2; cdr3_aa: ASSQDNPYYYEQY
j_call: TRBJ2-1; v_call: TRBV19; cdr3_aa: ASKREWGNNEQF
j_call: TRBJ2-2; v_call: TRBV5-4; cdr3_aa: ASSLGQNTGELF